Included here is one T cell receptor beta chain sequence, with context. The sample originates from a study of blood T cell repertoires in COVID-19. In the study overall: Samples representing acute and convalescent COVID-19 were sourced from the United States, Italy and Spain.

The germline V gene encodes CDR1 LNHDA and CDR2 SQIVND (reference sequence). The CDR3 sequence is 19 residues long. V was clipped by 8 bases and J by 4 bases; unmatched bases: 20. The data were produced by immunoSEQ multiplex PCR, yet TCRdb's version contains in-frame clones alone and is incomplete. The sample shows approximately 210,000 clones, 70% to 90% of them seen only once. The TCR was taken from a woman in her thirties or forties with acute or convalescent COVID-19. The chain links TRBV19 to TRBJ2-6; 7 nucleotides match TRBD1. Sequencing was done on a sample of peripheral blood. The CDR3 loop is CASSKGRQGFLGGANVLTF. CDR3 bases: TGTGCCAGTTCAAAGGGGAGACAGGGTTTTCTCGGGGGGGCCAACGTCCTGACTTTC.